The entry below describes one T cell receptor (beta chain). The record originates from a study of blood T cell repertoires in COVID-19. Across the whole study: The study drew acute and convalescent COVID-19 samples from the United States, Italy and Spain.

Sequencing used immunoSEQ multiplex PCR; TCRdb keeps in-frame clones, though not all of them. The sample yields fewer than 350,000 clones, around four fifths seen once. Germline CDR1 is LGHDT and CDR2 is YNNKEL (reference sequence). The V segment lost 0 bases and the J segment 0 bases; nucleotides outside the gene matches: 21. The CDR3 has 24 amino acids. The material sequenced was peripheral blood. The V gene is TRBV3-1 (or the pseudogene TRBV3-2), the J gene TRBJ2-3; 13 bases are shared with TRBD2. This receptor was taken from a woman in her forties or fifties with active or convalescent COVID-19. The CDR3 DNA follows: TGTGCCAGCAGCCAAGACCCGGACCACGTAGGACTAGCGGGAGAGTTTGTCAGCACAGATACGCAGTATTTT. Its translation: CASSQDPDHVGLAGEFVSTDTQYF.